The 22 T cell receptor beta chains listed next were all sequenced from one sample in a study of cytomegalovirus exposure and HLA in healthy donors. Researchers ran the PCR with 60 Vbeta and 13 Jbeta primers. This table comes from immunoSEQ multiplex PCR, and its TCRdb copy is limited to in-frame clones, with some not included. The table shows 160,000 or so clones, with roughly 81% occurring only once. The sequencing input was PBMCs. The receptors come from a woman aged 45-65 years in good health and CMV-seronegative.

J is TRBJ1-4 and V is TRBV7-2; D is perhaps TRBD1 (5 bases). The V gene lost 1 base and the J gene lost 6 bases, with 12 bases spanning the gap. The CDR3 loop spans 15 amino acids. Germline V gives CDR1 SGHTA, CDR2 FQGNSA. The CDR3 sequence is CASSLVAGPDEKLFF. CDR3 DNA sequence: TGTGCCAGCAGCTTAGTAGCAGGGCCTGATGAAAAACTGTTTTTT. Filled out from reference TRBV7-2 and TRBJ1-4, the complete variable domain reads GAGVSQSPSNKVTEKGKDVELRCDPISGHTALYWYRQSLGQGLEFLIYFQGNSAPDKSGLPSDRFSAERTGGSVSTLTIQRTQQEDSAVYLCASSLVAGPDEKLFFGSGTQLSVL.

The chain has TRBV7-3 and TRBJ2-1; 7 nucleotides agree with TRBD2. CDR1 SGHTA and CDR2 FQGTGA come from the germline V gene. The CDR3 contains 16 residues. After removal of 5 bases from V and 0 bases from J, the junction contained 7 bases not matched to a gene. The CDR3 loop reads CASSPMGGSSYNEQFF. The CDR3 DNA sequence: TGTGCCAGCAGCCCTATGGGGGGGAGCTCCTACAATGAGCAGTTCTTC. The full variable domain, in which reference TRBV7-3 and TRBJ2-1 provide the parts outside the CDR3, is GAGVSQTPSNKVTEKGKYVELRCDPISGHTALYWYRQSLGQGPEFLIYFQGTGAADDSGLPNDRFFAVRPEGSVSTLKIQRTERGDSAVYLCASSPMGGSSYNEQFFGPGTRLTVL.

CDR3 region: CASSQEGYSYEQYF. CDR3 coding DNA: TGTGCCAGCAGCCAAGAGGGCTACTCCTACGAGCAGTACTTC. The rearrangement joins TRBV4-2 to TRBJ2-7; no definite D call. The CDR3 loop spans 14 amino acids. From germline, CDR1 is LGHNA and CDR2 YNFKEQ. V lost 0 bases and J 0 bases, leaving 6 bases between the germline ends.

This clone was observed a handful of times. The CDR3 is CAWSTGWGNTIYF. Written as DNA, the CDR3 is TGTGCCTGGAGTACGGGGTGGGGAAACACCATATATTTT. The chain joins TRBV30 to TRBJ1-3; D remains ambiguous. This CDR3 is 13 amino acids long. CDR1 and CDR2 from the germline V gene are GTSNPN and SVGIG (reference sequence). Trimming shortened V by 2 bases and J by 4 bases, and 9 bases separated the two germline ends.

CDR3 in amino acids: CASSLGGIAGRTDTQYF. CDR3 coding DNA: TGCGCCAGCAGCTTGGGGGGCATAGCGGGTAGAACAGATACGCAGTATTTT. The chain employs TRBV5-1 and TRBJ2-3; 7 bases are a match to TRBD2. The CDR3 has 17 residues. With V trimmed by 0 bases and J by 3 bases, 10 bases remained unmatched. The germline V gene has CDR1 SGHRS and CDR2 YFSETQ.

The rearrangement links TRBV28 to TRBJ2-1; 8 nucleotides align to TRBD1. The CDR3 loop spans 15 amino acids. Germline CDR1 reads MDHEN; CDR2 reads SYDVKM. Trimming took 2 bases from V and 2 from J; bases not matched to a gene: 2. Here the CDR3 DNA reads TGTGCCAGCAGTTTAGGCAGGGGGCCCTACAATGAGCAGTTCTTC. Protein sequence: CASSLGRGPYNEQFF.

The rearrangement links TRBV27 to TRBJ2-7, with D tentatively TRBD2 (5 bases). The V end lost 2 bases, the J end lost 3 bases, and 11 bases lay between the germline ends. The CDR3 extends over 14 amino acids. The V gene's germline CDR1 is MNHEY and CDR2 SMNVEV (reference sequence). The CDR3 region has the DNA TGTGCCAGCAGTTTACGGGGATCCGACTACGAGCAGTACTTC. It encodes CASSLRGSDYEQYF.

The CDR3 sequence is CSAGFPKNIQYF. DNA of the CDR3: TGCAGCGCAGGGTTCCCCAAAAACATTCAGTACTTC. The rearrangement uses TRBV29-1 and TRBJ2-4; weak D call: TRBD1 (5 bases). CDR1 is SQVTM and CDR2 is ANQGSEA in the germline V gene. Trimming cost V 7 bases and J 2 bases, with 9 bases left between them. The CDR3 consists of 12 residues.

The chain uses TRBV4-3 and TRBJ1-5; D is undetermined. CDR1 is LGHNA, CDR2 YSLEER, per germline. The length of the CDR3 is 13 residues. Trimming took off 3 bases at V and 7 bases at J, with 10 bases between the two ends. The DNA for the CDR3 is TGCGCCAGCAGCCAGTGGCGGGGACAGCCCCAGCATTTT. Translation: CASSQWRGQPQHF.

This clone appeared a few times. The chain has TRBV14 and TRBJ2-5; 8 bases are a match to TRBD2. V lost 1 base and J lost 9; bases outside the gene matches: 4. From germline, CDR1 is SGHDN and CDR2 FVKESK. The CDR3 covers 13 residues. The CDR3 DNA reads as TGTGCCAGCAGCCAAGCCGGGAGGGGGGCCCAGTACTTC. As protein: CASSQAGRGAQYF.

This clone occurred once. This sequence joins TRBV6-5 and TRBJ2-5; D may be TRBD2 (5 bases). V lost 6 bases to trimming and J lost 5 bases, with 7 bases between them. Per the germline V gene, CDR1 is MNHEY and CDR2 is SVGAGI. This CDR3 has 11 residues. DNA of the CDR3: TGTGCCAGCAGCCGGGATGAGACCCAGTACTTC. This codes for CASSRDETQYF.

This chain links TRBV7-2 with TRBJ2-5, with D maybe TRBD1 (6 bases). This CDR3 has 15 amino acids. CDR1 SGHTA and CDR2 FQGNSA come from the germline V gene. The V end was cut by 5 bases, the J end by 2 bases, with 15 bases between. The CDR3 reads CASSRAWTVQETQYF. Written as DNA, the CDR3 is TGTGCCAGCAGCCGCGCATGGACAGTACAAGAGACCCAGTACTTC.

The chain has TRBV6-5 and TRBJ2-7; D perhaps matches TRBD1 (5 bases). The CDR3 runs to 14 residues. Germline assignment: CDR1 MNHEY and CDR2 SVGAGI. With 0 bases removed from V and 4 bases from J, the gap between germline ends came to 10 bases. The CDR3 region has the DNA TGTGCCAGCAGTTACTCTCCAGGGTGGTACGAGCAGTACTTC. Residues: CASSYSPGWYEQYF.

This sequence joins TRBV19 and TRBJ1-1; the D gene is possibly TRBD1 (6 bases). Trimming took off 5 bases at V and 0 bases at J, with 13 bases between the two ends. The CDR3 has 15 residues. From germline, CDR1 is LNHDA and CDR2 SQIVND (reference sequence). CDR3 sequence: CASSLPGAMNTEAFF. The CDR3 DNA reads as TGTGCCAGTAGTCTCCCAGGGGCAATGAACACTGAAGCTTTCTTT. Based on the CDR3 plus reference TRBV19 and TRBJ1-1, the full variable domain is DGGITQSPKYLFRKEGQNVTLSCEQNLNHDAMYWYRQDPGQGLRLIYYSQIVNDFQKGDIAEGYSVSREKKESFPLTVTSAQKNPTAFYLCASSLPGAMNTEAFFGQGTRLTVV.

The chain recombines TRBV2 with TRBJ2-5, with D possibly being TRBD1 (6 bases). With 6 bases removed from V and 0 bases from J, the gap between germline ends came to 11 bases. Germline V gene lookup returns CDR1 SNHLY and CDR2 FYNNEI. This CDR3 spans 14 amino acids. The CDR3 region has the DNA TGTGCCAGCAGCCGGGACATAAACCAAGAGACCCAGTACTTC. It yields the protein CASSRDINQETQYF.

The rearrangement links TRBV19 to TRBJ2-2; 7 nucleotides align to TRBD2. This CDR3 is built from 14 residues. V lost 2 bases, J lost 5 bases, and 2 bases stayed unmatched. Germline CDR1 LNHDA, CDR2 SQIVND (reference sequence). CDR3 region: CASSITGGTGELFF. The CDR3 DNA reads as TGTGCCAGTAGTATAACCGGGGGGACCGGGGAGCTGTTTTTT.

The V gene is TRBV7-8, the J gene TRBJ2-1; TRBD2 aligns across 13 bases. Looked up from germline, CDR1 is SGHVS and CDR2 is FQNEAQ. V was pared by 2 bases and J by 0 bases, with 13 bases of the junction left unmatched. CDR3 length: 21 amino acids. CDR3 region: CASSLKRTSGSGISSYNEQFF. As DNA, the CDR3 is TGTGCCAGCAGCTTAAAGAGGACTAGCGGGAGCGGGATTAGCTCCTACAATGAGCAGTTCTTC.

The rearrangement links TRBV5-4 to TRBJ2-3, with D tentatively TRBD1 (5 bases). The V gene's germline CDR1 is SGHNT and CDR2 YYREEE (reference sequence). The ends were cut back, 0 bases at V and 2 bases at J, with 13 bases in the middle. The CDR3 extends over 16 amino acids. The CDR3 DNA reads as TGTGCCAGCAGCTTGGCCCGGACACGGACCACAGATACGCAGTATTTT. It is translated as CASSLARTRTTDTQYF. Based on the CDR3 plus reference TRBV5-4 and TRBJ2-3, the full variable domain is ETGVTQSPTHLIKTRGQQVTLRCSSQSGHNTVSWYQQALGQGPQFIFQYYREEENGRGNFPPRFSGLQFPNYSSELNVNALELDDSALYLCASSLARTRTTDTQYFGPGTRLTVL.

The chain links TRBV18 to TRBJ2-2, with D perhaps TRBD1 (5 bases). Deletions cut 6 bases from V and 6 bases from J, with 20 bases between. This CDR3 contains 16 residues. Germline CDR1 is KGHSH and CDR2 is LQKENI. This chain's CDR3 is CASSPQAPGPAGELFF. In DNA form, the CDR3 reads TGTGCCAGCTCCCCCCAGGCCCCAGGGCCGGCCGGGGAGCTGTTTTTT.

V usage is TRBV7-6 and J usage is TRBJ1-5; 7 bases line up with TRBD1. The CDR3 consists of 18 residues. The V segment lost 1 base and the J segment 0 bases; nucleotides outside the gene matches: 9. Germline V gene lookup returns CDR1 SGHVS and CDR2 FNYEAQ. The CDR3 region is CASSLGPGGPNSNQPQHF. The CDR3 bases are TGTGCCAGCAGCTTAGGTCCAGGGGGGCCTAATAGCAATCAGCCCCAGCATTTT.

The chain carries TRBV30 and TRBJ1-1; D possibly corresponds to TRBD1 (5 bases). Trimming left V 4 bases short and J 4 bases short, with 10 bases between. In germline, CDR1 is GTSNPN, CDR2 SVGIG (reference sequence). This CDR3 is 12 amino acids long. The CDR3 coding sequence is TGTGCCTGGACCCTTAGGGGCACTGAAGCTTTCTTT. Its protein product is CAWTLRGTEAFF. Full variable domain (remainder filled in from reference TRBV30 and TRBJ1-1): SQTIHQWPATLVQPVGSPLSLECTVEGTSNPNLYWYRQAAGRGLQLLFYSVGIGQISSEVPQNLSASRPQDRQFILSSKKLLLSDSGFYLCAWTLRGTEAFFGQGTRLTVV.

V usage is TRBV7-9 and J usage is TRBJ2-2; D may be TRBD1 (6 bases). The CDR3 length is 15 residues. The V gene lost 0 bases and the J gene lost 7 bases, with 12 bases spanning the gap. Germline V gives CDR1 SEHNR, CDR2 FQNEAQ (reference sequence). This chain's CDR3 is CASSLASGVGGELFF. CDR3 nucleotide sequence: TGTGCCAGCAGCTTAGCCTCAGGGGTCGGCGGGGAGCTGTTTTTT.